These 20 T cell receptor beta chains share one sample of origin, sequenced in a study of T cell repertoires in cytomegalovirus infection. Their antigen targets remain unknown. TCRdb re-analysed the reads in MiXCR, keeping a single row per CDR3 protein. The sample yields fewer than 1,000,000 distinct CDR3 sequences, 25% to 40% seen once. The sequencing used cultured CD8+ T cells from PBMCs, collected from culture after CMV antigen stimulation. All receptors derive from a human donor in good health (CMV status not recorded). Some clones in this sample may be carry-over from other donors' samples.

This clonotype came up a few times. This rearrangement joins TRBV7-9 to TRBJ1-4; no clear D gene. The CDR3 has 15 amino acids. Germline assignment: CDR1 SEHNR and CDR2 FQNEAQ (reference sequence). The ends were cut back, 0 bases at V and 6 bases at J, with 11 bases in the middle. CDR3 DNA: TGTGCCAGCAGCTTAGCGCGCGAACGGGATGAAAAACTGTTTTTT. Its protein is CASSLARERDEKLFF.

V and J are TRBV7-2 and TRBJ2-7; perhaps TRBD2 as D (7 bases). The V end was cut by 1 base, the J end by 3 bases, with 16 bases between. Germline V lookup: CDR1 SGHTA, CDR2 FQGNSA. This CDR3 spans 16 amino acids. The CDR3 here is CASSLVRRGRFYEQYF. CDR3 DNA sequence: TGTGCCAGCAGCTTAGTTCGGCGGGGGCGCTTCTACGAGCAGTACTTC.

This clonotype came up a few times. The chain links TRBV27 to TRBJ2-1, with 14 positions matching TRBD2. The CDR3 consists of 15 residues. With V trimmed by 6 bases and J by 7 bases, 5 bases remained unmatched. Germline lookup yields CDR1 MNHEY and CDR2 SMNVEV (reference sequence). The chain's CDR3 is CASRMTSGGANEQFF. The DNA of the CDR3 is TGTGCCAGCAGGATGACTAGCGGGGGGGCGAATGAGCAGTTCTTC.

The chain recombines TRBV29-1 with TRBJ2-1; 8 bases align to TRBD2. V lost 5 bases and J lost 2; bases outside the gene matches: 8. The length of the CDR3 is 15 residues. Per the germline V gene, CDR1 is SQVTM and CDR2 is ANQGSEA. The CDR3 DNA is TGCAGCGTTTCAGTCGGGGGGGCGGCCTACAATGAGCAGTTCTTC. It specifies CSVSVGGAAYNEQFF.

This clonotype was found a few times. This chain uses TRBV7-9 with TRBJ1-5; D uncertain. Germline-derived CDR1 and CDR2 are SEHNR and FQNEAQ (reference sequence). Trimming pared 1 base from V and 1 base from J, leaving 14 bases between. The CDR3 totals 17 residues. Here the CDR3 reads CASSLDTGSMSNQPQHF. CDR3 coding DNA: TGTGCCAGCAGCTTAGATACGGGGAGCATGAGCAATCAGCCCCAGCATTTT.

As DNA, the CDR3 is TGTGCCAGCTCACCTATCCGGGACGACCCGGGCTACGAGCAGTACTTC. Amino acid sequence: CASSPIRDDPGYEQYF. This rearrangement joins TRBV18 to TRBJ2-7; D assignment may be TRBD1 or TRBD2 (5 bases each). The length of the CDR3 is 16 residues. CDR1 is KGHSH and CDR2 is LQKENI in the germline V gene. V lost 3 bases to trimming and J lost 3 bases, with 18 bases between them.

This clonotype has just a few counts. The rearrangement uses TRBV19 and TRBJ1-1, with D perhaps matching TRBD1 (5 bases). Germline V gene sequence: CDR1 LNHDA, CDR2 SQIVND (reference sequence). V was clipped by 8 bases and J by 11 bases, with 15 bases between them. This CDR3 is 11 amino acids long. The CDR3 DNA reads TGTGCCAGTCGGGACGTAAAAGGGGCTTTCTTT. Translation gives CASRDVKGAFF.

On this clonotype itself: A much more abundant neighbour one base away suggests this may be a read error. This rearrangement joins TRBV7-2 to TRBJ2-1; the D gene is possibly TRBD1 (5 bases). The CDR3 covers 15 residues. The germline gives CDR1 SGHTA, CDR2 FQGNSA. For the CDR3, the DNA is TGTGTCAGCAGTTTTTTGGGGCCGAGCTACAATGAGCAGTTCTTC. Protein product: CVSSFLGPSYNEQFF.

This clonotype appeared many times. In DNA form, the CDR3 reads TGTGCCAGCAGCTCCTCCGGGACAGGGACGAGGGAGACCCAGTACTTC. Encoded protein: CASSSSGTGTRETQYF. This rearrangement joins TRBV7-8 to TRBJ2-5; 9 nucleotides agree with TRBD1. There are 16 residues in the CDR3. V shed 4 bases, J shed 5 bases, and the junction held 11 bases outside the gene matches. Germline V lookup: CDR1 SGHVS, CDR2 FQNEAQ.

This clonotype was observed a few times. V is TRBV27 and J is TRBJ2-5; 7 bases line up with TRBD2. The CDR3 sequence is 17 residues long. Germline CDR1 reads MNHEY; CDR2 reads SMNVEV (reference sequence). V lost 0 bases and J lost 4; bases outside the gene matches: 11. Here the CDR3 DNA reads TGTGCCAGCAGTTTATCGAGGGGCGGGGGTTCAATAGAGACCCAGTACTTC. It translates to CASSLSRGGGSIETQYF.

This clonotype showed up just a few times. The V and J genes are TRBV6-6 and TRBJ2-3; TRBD2 is a possible D gene (5 bases). Germline CDR1 reads MNHNY; CDR2 reads SVGAGI (reference sequence). This CDR3 is built from 14 residues. V lost 2 bases and J lost 2, with 8 bases in between. For the CDR3, the DNA is TGTGCCAGCAGTTACCCGGGAACCACAGATACGCAGTATTTT. It encodes CASSYPGTTDTQYF.

The rearrangement uses TRBV14 and TRBJ1-6, with 7 bases fitting TRBD1. The length of the CDR3 is 16 residues. Unmatched junction bases numbered 11, after V lost 2 bases and J lost 10 bases. The germline V gene encodes CDR1 SGHDN and CDR2 FVKESK. CDR3 sequence: CASSQINRGSGSPLHF. DNA of the CDR3: TGTGCCAGCAGCCAAATAAACAGGGGTTCGGGATCACCCCTCCACTTT.

The V and J genes are TRBV6-1 and TRBJ1-2; D might be TRBD1 (6 bases). The CDR3 covers 14 residues. V lost 6 bases, J lost 3 bases, and 14 bases lay in between. Germline lookup yields CDR1 MNHNS and CDR2 SASEGT. DNA of the CDR3: TGTGCCAGCAGACTTAGGGGGGGAGACTATGGCTACACCTTC. Amino acids: CASRLRGGDYGYTF.

This clonotype has more than one count but fewer than ten. The chain employs TRBV19 and TRBJ1-1; D call uncertain. This CDR3 comprises 15 residues. CDR1 LNHDA and CDR2 SQIVND come from the germline V gene (reference sequence). CDR3 in amino acids: CSTRWSVTDDTEAFF. The CDR3 DNA reads TGTTCTACCCGGTGGTCCGTGACTGATGACACTGAAGCTTTCTTT.

The chain employs TRBV29-1 and TRBJ2-7; D may be TRBD1 (6 bases). V lost 6 bases to trimming and J lost 5 bases, with 20 bases between them. The length of the CDR3 is 14 residues. CDR1 and CDR2 (germline): SQVTM, ANQGSEA. The CDR3 DNA follows: TGCAGCGTGCCGAATAGAGGGGGTAGTAACGAGCAGTACTTC. This gives the protein CSVPNRGGSNEQYF.

In its sample, this clonotype was seen many times. V gene TRBV4-1 combines with J gene TRBJ1-5, with D tentatively TRBD1 (5 bases). Germline assignment: CDR1 MGHRA and CDR2 YSYEKL. This CDR3 has 15 amino acids. With 4 bases removed from V and 7 bases from J, the gap between germline ends came to 17 bases. CDR3 loop: CASSRPGPGEQPQHF. In nucleotides, the CDR3 is TGCGCCAGCAGCCGACCGGGACCCGGGGAACAGCCCCAGCATTTT.

This clonotype was detected a few times. The chain joins TRBV13 to TRBJ1-5; D remains ambiguous. Germline V lookup: CDR1 PRHDT, CDR2 FYEKMQ (reference sequence). The CDR3 loop spans 12 amino acids. Deletions cut 4 bases from V and 7 bases from J, with 8 bases between. The CDR3 DNA sequence: TGTGCCAGCAGCTCACGGAGCCAGCCCCAGCATTTT. This translates into CASSSRSQPQHF.

The sample holds one count of this clonotype. This chain links TRBV5-6 with TRBJ2-4; TRBD1 agrees at 9 bases. Losses at the gene ends were 4 bases for V and 9 bases for J; bases not matched to a gene: 5. Per the germline V gene, CDR1 is SGHDT and CDR2 is YYEEEE. This CDR3 spans 13 amino acids. The CDR3 DNA is TGTGCCAGCAGCACGGGACAGGGAGGCATTCAGTACTTC. Translation: CASSTGQGGIQYF.

This clonotype was recorded a few times. This chain uses TRBV5-8 with TRBJ1-1; D call uncertain. The CDR3 runs 13 residues. CDR1 SGHTS and CDR2 YDEGEE come from the germline V gene. CDR3 in DNA: TGTGCGAGTGCCCTACCCGCCCACACTGAAGCTTTCTTT. Its translation: CASALPAHTEAFF.

The chain combines TRBV7-9 with TRBJ2-3; 7 bases match TRBD2. J lost 10 bases, V lost 5 bases, and 6 bases had no gene match. There are 12 residues in the CDR3. Germline loops: CDR1 SEHNR, CDR2 FQNEAQ (reference sequence). The CDR3 sequence: CASSTTSIAQYF. The CDR3 nucleotides read TGTGCCAGCAGCACGACTAGCATAGCGCAGTATTTT.